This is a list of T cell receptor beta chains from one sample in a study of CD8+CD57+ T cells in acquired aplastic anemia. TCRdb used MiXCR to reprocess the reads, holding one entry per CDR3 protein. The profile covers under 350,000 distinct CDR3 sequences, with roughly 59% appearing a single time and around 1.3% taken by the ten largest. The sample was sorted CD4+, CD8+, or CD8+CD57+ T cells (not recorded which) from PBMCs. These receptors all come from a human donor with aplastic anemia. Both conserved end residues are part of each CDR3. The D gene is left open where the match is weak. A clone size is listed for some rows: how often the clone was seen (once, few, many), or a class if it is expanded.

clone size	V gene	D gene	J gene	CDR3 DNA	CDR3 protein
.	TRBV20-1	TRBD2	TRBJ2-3	TGCAGTGCTAGGGCCCGGACTAGCGGGACGCGGGGCACAGATACGCAGTATTTT	CSARARTSGTRGTDTQYF
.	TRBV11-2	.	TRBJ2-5	TGTGCCAGCAGCTTAGGGGTGGCGGGACAAGAGACCCAGTACTTC	CASSLGVAGQETQYF
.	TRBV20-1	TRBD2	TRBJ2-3	TGCAGTGCTAGACACGGGAGGGCCCTTGTTCATACGCAGTATTTT	CSARHGRALVHTQYF
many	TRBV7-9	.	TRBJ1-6	TGTGCCAGCAGCTTCAGGGGAGGAAATTCACCCCTCCACTTT	CASSFRGGNSPLHF
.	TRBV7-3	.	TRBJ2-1	TGTGCCAGCAGCTTCTCCCGGGAGATCGAGCAGTTCTTC	CASSFSREIEQFF
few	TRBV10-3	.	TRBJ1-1	TGTGCCATCAGTGATAGTCTCATGAACACTGAAGCTTTCTTT	CAISDSLMNTEAFF
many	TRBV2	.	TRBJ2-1	TGTGCCAGCACGGTATTCGATGAGCAGTTCTTC	CASTVFDEQFF
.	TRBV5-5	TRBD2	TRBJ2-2	TGTGCCAGCAGCTCGACTAGCGGTTTCACCGGGGAGCTGTTTTTT	CASSSTSGFTGELFF
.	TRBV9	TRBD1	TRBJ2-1	TGTGCCAGCAGTGTCGGACAGGGTGTCCACCACGAGCAGTTCTTC	CASSVGQGVHHEQFF
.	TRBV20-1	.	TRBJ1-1	TGCAGTGCTAGTCCGGGACAAGGAGGTGAAGCTTTCTTT	CSASPGQGGEAFF
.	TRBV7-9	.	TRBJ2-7	TGTGCCAGCAGCCCCACACCGACAGATAACTACGAGCAGTACTTC	CASSPTPTDNYEQYF
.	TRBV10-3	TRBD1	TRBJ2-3	TGTGCCATCAGAATACAACCGGGACAGGGCACAGATACGCAGTATTTT	CAIRIQPGQGTDTQYF
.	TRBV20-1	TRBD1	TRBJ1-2	TGCAGTGGCATGACAGGGCTCAACTATGGCTACACCTTC	CSGMTGLNYGYTF
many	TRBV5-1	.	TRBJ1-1	TGCGCCAGCAGCTTGGACAGGGCCGCGAACACTGAAGCTTTCTTT	CASSLDRAANTEAFF
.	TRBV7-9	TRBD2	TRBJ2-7	TGTGCCAGCAGCCCCCCCCGTGTGGGAGGTCAGGGATCTAGCGGGCAGTACTTC	CASSPPRVGGQGSSGQYF
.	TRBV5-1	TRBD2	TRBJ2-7	TGCGCCAGCAGACCGGGACTAGCGGGGATCTACGAGCAGTACTTC	CASRPGLAGIYEQYF
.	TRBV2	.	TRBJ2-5	TGTGCCAGCAGTGGGAGGGGGGAGACCCAGTACTTC	CASSGRGETQYF
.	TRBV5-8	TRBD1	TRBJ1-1	TGTGCCAGCAGCTTGGGGACAGGGGAATGGGCCACTGAAGCTTTCTTT	CASSLGTGEWATEAFF
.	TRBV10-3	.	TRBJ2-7	TGTCCCATCAGTTCTCATAGGGCTCCCTCGATGAAGTACTTC	CPISSHRAPSMKYF
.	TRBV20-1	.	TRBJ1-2	TGCAGTGCTAGAGTTCCAGGTTCGGACTATGGCTACACCTTC	CSARVPGSDYGYTF
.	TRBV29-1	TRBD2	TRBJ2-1	TGCAGCGTCGGGACTAGCGGGAGCTATGAGCAGTTTTTC	CSVGTSGSYEQFF
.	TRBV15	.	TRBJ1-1	TGTGCCACCAGCAGAGTTGGAAACACTGAAGCTTTCTTT	CATSRVGNTEAFF
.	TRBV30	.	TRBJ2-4	TGTGCCTGGAGTGGGACTCGAAAAAACATTCAGTACTTC	CAWSGTRKNIQYF
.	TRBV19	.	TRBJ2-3	TGTGCTAGTAGTCGCGGGGGCCTGGATACGCAGTATTTT	CASSRGGLDTQYF
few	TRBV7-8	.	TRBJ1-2	TGTGCCAGCAGCCCAAACGGGGACGGCTACACCTTC	CASSPNGDGYTF
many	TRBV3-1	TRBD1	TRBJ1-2	TGTGCCAGCAGACAGGGGGTCGAGGGCTATGGCTACACCTTC	CASRQGVEGYGYTF
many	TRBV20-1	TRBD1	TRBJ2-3	TGCAGTAGGCCGGGACAGGGCACAGATACGCAGTATTTT	CSRPGQGTDTQYF
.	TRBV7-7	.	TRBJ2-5	TGTGCCAGCAGCTTAGTATATGTCTCACAAGAGACCCAGTACTTC	CASSLVYVSQETQYF
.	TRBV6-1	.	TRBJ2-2	TGTGCCATCAGTGAGCAGATTGCGGGAAGCACCGGGGAGCTGTTTTTT	CAISEQIAGSTGELFF
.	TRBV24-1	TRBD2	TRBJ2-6	TGTGCCACCAGTGACGGGAGGCGCTACTCTGGGGCCAACGTCCTGACTTTC	CATSDGRRYSGANVLTF
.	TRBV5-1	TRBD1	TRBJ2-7	TGCGCCAGCAGCGAGAAGGAACTCAGGGGGATGAGCGAGCAGTACTTC	CASSEKELRGMSEQYF
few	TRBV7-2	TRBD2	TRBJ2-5	TGTGCCAGCAGCTTAGCTGGCGGGAGAGGGGAGACCCAGTACTTC	CASSLAGGRGETQYF
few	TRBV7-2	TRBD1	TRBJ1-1	TGTGCCAGCACTCGCCTTACAGGGGTCGGGTCTGAAGCTTTCTTT	CASTRLTGVGSEAFF
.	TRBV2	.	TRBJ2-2	TGTGCCAGCAGTGAAGAGGGGGGATACACCGGGGAGCTGTTTTTT	CASSEEGGYTGELFF
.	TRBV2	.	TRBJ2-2	TGTGCCAGCAGTGTAAAAGACACCGGGGAGCTGTTTTTT	CASSVKDTGELFF
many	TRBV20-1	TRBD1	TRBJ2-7	TGCAGTGCTAGGCCAGCGGGACAGGGTTCCTACGAGCAGTACTTC	CSARPAGQGSYEQYF
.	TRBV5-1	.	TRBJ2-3	TGCGCCAGCAGCTTGGATGGGGGCAATGAGCAGTATTTT	CASSLDGGNEQYF
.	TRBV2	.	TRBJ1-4	TGTGCCAGCAGGACGATGACTAATGAAAAACTGTTTTTT	CASRTMTNEKLFF
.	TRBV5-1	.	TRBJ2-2	TGCGCCAGCAGCTATGGACCCCTGGTCACCGGGGAGCTGTTTTTT	CASSYGPLVTGELFF
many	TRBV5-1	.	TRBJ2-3	TGCGCCAGCAGCTTTTTCGGGGAACCCACAGATACGCAGTATTTT	CASSFFGEPTDTQYF
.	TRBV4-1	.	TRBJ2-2	TGCGCCAGCACCAAGACCGGACGGCCCGGGTACACCGGGGAGCTGCTTTTT	CASTKTGRPGYTGELLF
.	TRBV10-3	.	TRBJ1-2	TGTGCCATCAGTGACCCACGACAATCGGGGCTCGACTATGGCTACACCTTC	CAISDPRQSGLDYGYTF
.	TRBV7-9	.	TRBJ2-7	TGTGCCAGCAGCTGGGCGGGGTCACACTCCTACGAGCAGTACTTC	CASSWAGSHSYEQYF